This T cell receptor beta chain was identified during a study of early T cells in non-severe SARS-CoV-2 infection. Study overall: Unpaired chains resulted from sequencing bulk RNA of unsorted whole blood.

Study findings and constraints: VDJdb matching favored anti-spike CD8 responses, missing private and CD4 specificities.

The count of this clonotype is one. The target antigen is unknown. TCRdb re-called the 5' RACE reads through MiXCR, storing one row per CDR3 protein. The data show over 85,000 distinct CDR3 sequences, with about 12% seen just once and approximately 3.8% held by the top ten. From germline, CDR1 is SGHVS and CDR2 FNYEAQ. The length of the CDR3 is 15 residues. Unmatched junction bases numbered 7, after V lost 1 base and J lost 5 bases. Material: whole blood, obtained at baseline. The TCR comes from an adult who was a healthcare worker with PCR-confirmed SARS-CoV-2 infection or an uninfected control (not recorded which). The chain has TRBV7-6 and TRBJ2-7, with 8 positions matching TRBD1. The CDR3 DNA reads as TGTGCCAGCAGCTTAGGGTGGTCAGGGGGCAACGAGCAGTACTTC. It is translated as CASSLGWSGGNEQYF.